The 25 T cell receptor beta chains in this list originate from one sample, sequenced in a study of blood T cell repertoires in COVID-19. TCRdb keeps only in-frame clones here, not all; method: immunoSEQ multiplex PCR. The table shows more than 300,000 clones, with approximately 90% occurring only once. The material sequenced was PBMCs or T cells enriched from blood (not recorded which). Every receptor here comes from a middle-aged woman who had been exposed to COVID-19.

The rearrangement joins TRBV28 to TRBJ1-2, with TRBD1 as a possible D gene (5 bases). The CDR3 is made up of 14 amino acids. Germline lookup yields CDR1 MDHEN and CDR2 SYDVKM. V was cut by 4 bases and J by 3 bases, with 12 bases left in between. CDR3 sequence (DNA): TGTGCCAGCAGTTCTAGCGAGGGGTACTATGGCTACACCTTC. Translation: CASSSSEGYYGYTF.

The chain combines TRBV7-8 with TRBJ1-6; D is ambiguous. Germline V gives CDR1 SGHVS, CDR2 FQNEAQ. V was clipped by 6 bases and J by 3 bases, with 12 bases between them. The CDR3 totals 15 residues. The CDR3 reads CASSALVDYNSPLHF. The CDR3 DNA reads as TGTGCCAGCAGTGCTCTCGTAGACTATAATTCACCCCTCCACTTT.

This clone was seen just once. The rearrangement links TRBV5-6 to TRBJ2-2; D not certain. Looked up from germline, CDR1 is SGHDT and CDR2 is YYEEEE. This CDR3 comprises 16 residues. Trimming removed 4 bases at V and 0 bases at J, with 13 bases between. The CDR3 DNA sequence: TGTGCCAGCAGCACGTGGCAGCGCTCGAACACCGGGGAGCTGTTTTTT. Its protein product is CASSTWQRSNTGELFF.

DNA for the CDR3: TGTGCCAGCAGCTTAAAGCTGGACACCCATAACACTGAAGCTTTCTTT. Residues: CASSLKLDTHNTEAFF. The chain joins TRBV7-9 to TRBJ1-1; D might be TRBD1 (5 bases). Trimming removed 2 bases from V and 2 bases from J, with 15 bases in between. Germline CDR1 and CDR2: SEHNR and FQNEAQ (reference sequence). The CDR3 runs 16 residues.

The chain employs TRBV11-3 and TRBJ1-3, with D perhaps TRBD1 (6 bases). The CDR3 loop spans 14 amino acids. The germline V gene encodes CDR1 SGHNT and CDR2 YENEEA. V gave up 3 bases and J gave up 2 bases, with 8 bases separating them. The DNA of the CDR3 is TGTGCCAGCAGCTTCCAGGGGACTGGAAACACCATATATTTT. Protein product: CASSFQGTGNTIYF.

CDR3 sequence (DNA): TGTGCCAGCAGCGTCGGGACTAGCGGGATCTATGAGCAGTTCTTC. Its protein product is CASSVGTSGIYEQFF. The chain joins TRBV9 to TRBJ2-1; 13 nucleotides match TRBD2. The CDR3 has 15 amino acids. Unmatched junction bases numbered 4, after V lost 2 bases and J lost 8 bases. The germline V gene encodes CDR1 SGDLS and CDR2 YYNGEE.

The rearrangement links TRBV11-3 to TRBJ1-1; 7 positions agree with TRBD1. Germline assignment: CDR1 SGHNT and CDR2 YENEEA. The V gene end was trimmed by 5 bases and the J gene end by 3 bases; junction bases not matched to a gene: 12. This CDR3 is 16 amino acids long. Written as DNA, the CDR3 is TGTGCCAGCAGCCCACGAGGACTTGACAGGGACACTGAAGCTTTCTTT. Its translation is CASSPRGLDRDTEAFF.

V is TRBV5-1 and J is TRBJ2-7; D is uncertain. The CDR3 runs 14 residues. V was cut by 1 base and J by 2 bases, with 10 bases left in between. Germline lookup yields CDR1 SGHRS and CDR2 YFSETQ. DNA for the CDR3: TGCGCCAGCAGCTTGATCCCAGGCCCCTACGAGCAGTACTTC. Its protein is CASSLIPGPYEQYF.

J is TRBJ1-1 and V is TRBV2, with a tentative D call TRBD1 (6 bases). CDR3 size: 16 residues. CDR1 and CDR2 (germline): SNHLY, FYNNEI. V was shortened by 3 bases and J by 1 base, with 15 bases between the two germline ends. The CDR3, as DNA: TGTGCCAGCAGTGAGGGGAGGGGGACTAGGAACACTGAAGCTTTCTTT. It specifies CASSEGRGTRNTEAFF.

The rearrangement joins TRBV7-9 to TRBJ2-7; maybe TRBD2 (5 bases). The V end was cut by 1 base, the J end by 4 bases, with 14 bases between. The CDR3 is made up of 15 amino acids. The germline V gene encodes CDR1 SEHNR and CDR2 FQNEAQ (reference sequence). CDR3 sequence: CASSLVGSGSYEQYF. CDR3 nucleotide sequence: TGTGCCAGCAGCTTAGTGGGCTCGGGGAGTTACGAGCAGTACTTC.

The genes are TRBV19 and TRBJ2-7, with D possibly TRBD1 on 5 matching bases. Trimming removed 1 base at V and 6 bases at J, with 7 bases between. Germline CDR1 LNHDA, CDR2 SQIVND (reference sequence). This CDR3 spans 12 amino acids. CDR3 nucleotide sequence: TGTGCCAGTAGTATAGTTGGGGCCGAGCAGTACTTC. This sequence encodes CASSIVGAEQYF. Using reference TRBV19 and TRBJ2-7 for the parts outside the CDR3, the full variable domain is DGGITQSPKYLFRKEGQNVTLSCEQNLNHDAMYWYRQDPGQGLRLIYYSQIVNDFQKGDIAEGYSVSREKKESFPLTVTSAQKNPTAFYLCASSIVGAEQYFGPGTRLTVT.

The CDR3 sequence is CASSSRLGNRNEQFF. In DNA, the CDR3 is TGTGCCAGCAGTTCCAGACTAGGAAATCGCAATGAGCAGTTCTTC. The rearrangement uses TRBV27 and TRBJ2-1; perhaps TRBD2 as D (6 bases). The CDR3 has 15 residues. Germline CDR1 MNHEY, CDR2 SMNVEV (reference sequence). Between the trimmed V and J ends, which lost 4 bases and 6 bases, there was a span of 16 bases.

This chain links TRBV6-5 with TRBJ1-5; D might be TRBD1 (6 bases). The CDR3 sequence is 16 residues long. Germline-derived CDR1 and CDR2 are MNHEY and SVGAGI. V was shortened by 4 bases and J by 3 bases, with 16 bases between the two germline ends. The CDR3 protein is CASSWWAGATNQPQHF. The CDR3 DNA reads TGTGCCAGCAGTTGGTGGGCAGGGGCGACCAATCAGCCCCAGCATTTT.

The V and J genes are TRBV29-1 and TRBJ2-3; 8 bases are shared with TRBD2. The CDR3 loop spans 15 amino acids. V shed 7 bases and J 6 bases; nucleotides not matched to a gene: 15. The V gene's germline CDR1 is SQVTM and CDR2 ANQGSEA. The CDR3 coding sequence is TGCAGCGCAGAACCTTTAGCGGGGCGCATGGATACGCAGTATTTT. This sequence encodes CSAEPLAGRMDTQYF.

The J gene is TRBJ1-1, the V gene TRBV3-1 (or the pseudogene TRBV3-2); TRBD1 agrees at 8 bases. In germline, CDR1 is LGHDT, CDR2 YNNKEL (reference sequence). Germline trimming cut 4 bases from V and 0 bases from J; bases unmatched to any gene: 7. The CDR3 runs 16 residues. The CDR3 here is CASSRDRRPLNTEAFF. CDR3 nucleotides: TGTGCCAGCAGCCGGGACAGGCGACCTTTGAACACTGAAGCTTTCTTT.

The chain employs TRBV18 and TRBJ1-1, with D perhaps matching TRBD1 (6 bases). The ends were cut back, 3 bases at V and 5 bases at J, with 19 bases in the middle. Germline V gives CDR1 KGHSH, CDR2 LQKENI. The CDR3 loop spans 16 amino acids. The DNA for the CDR3 is TGTGCCAGCTCACCCCTGAGTGGGGGGGCGGGGACTGAAGCTTTCTTT. Its translation is CASSPLSGGAGTEAFF.

This chain links TRBV30 with TRBJ1-4; TRBD1 matches 7 bases. V trimming: 3 bases; J trimming: 8 bases; junction bases outside the gene matches: 9. The CDR3 has 14 residues. From germline, CDR1 is GTSNPN and CDR2 SVGIG (reference sequence). In DNA form, the CDR3 reads TGTGCCTGGAGGGACGACAGGGTTGGCGAAAAACTGTTTTTT. Translated, it gives CAWRDDRVGEKLFF.

The CDR3 nucleotides read TGTGCCAGTAGTATAGGCGGGAGGGCGTATGAGCAGTACTTC. Translation gives CASSIGGRAYEQYF. This chain joins TRBV19 and TRBJ2-7; 9 bases match TRBD2. J was trimmed by 7 bases and V by 1 base; bases with no gene match: 5. Germline lookup yields CDR1 LNHDA and CDR2 SQIVND (reference sequence). The CDR3 has 14 amino acids.

The gene calls are TRBV19 and TRBJ1-1; the D gene is possibly TRBD1 (5 bases). The V gene lost 11 bases and the J gene lost 11 bases, with 18 bases spanning the gap. This CDR3 has 11 residues. Germline loops: CDR1 LNHDA, CDR2 SQIVND (reference sequence). CDR3 sequence (DNA): TGTGCCTCCAGGCAGGGTCGAAAGGCTTTCTTT. This codes for CASRQGRKAFF.

V usage is TRBV11-1 and J usage is TRBJ1-1; D call uncertain. Trimming shortened V by 7 bases and J by 2 bases, and 14 bases separated the two germline ends. The CDR3 runs to 14 residues. Germline V gene sequence: CDR1 SGHAT, CDR2 FQDESV (reference sequence). The CDR3 bases are TGTGCCAGCACCGAAGCATTGTATAACACTGAAGCTTTCTTT. Its protein is CASTEALYNTEAFF.

The table lists this clone with a count of one. V gene TRBV10-3 combines with J gene TRBJ1-2; weak D call: TRBD1 (6 bases). Trimming removed 10 bases at V and 4 bases at J, with 22 bases between. This CDR3 contains 15 residues. Germline V gives CDR1 ENHRY, CDR2 SYGVKD. CDR3 protein: CATRRGTPMGYGYTF. CDR3 bases: TGTGCCACGCGGCGTGGGACACCAATGGGCTATGGCTACACCTTC.

The chain has TRBV2 and TRBJ1-1; 7 bases are a match to TRBD1. This CDR3 contains 14 residues. From germline, CDR1 is SNHLY and CDR2 FYNNEI. V dropped 2 bases and J dropped 3; count of bases not matched to a gene: 3. CDR3 protein: CASSEYDRDTEAFF. The CDR3 bases are TGTGCCAGCAGTGAATATGACAGGGACACTGAAGCTTTCTTT.

CDR3 region: CASSLGLGTGYQPQHF. For the CDR3, the DNA is TGTGCCAGCAGCTTAGGGCTGGGGACAGGGTACCAGCCCCAGCATTTT. The chain is built from TRBV7-2 and TRBJ1-5; TRBD1 aligns across 9 bases. Germline V gives CDR1 SGHTA, CDR2 FQGNSA. The CDR3 sequence is 16 residues long. Losses at the gene ends were 1 base for V and 7 bases for J; bases not matched to a gene: 8.

The chain combines TRBV24-1 with TRBJ2-5, with 9 bases matching TRBD2. The germline gives CDR1 KGHDR, CDR2 SFDVKD. Trimming removed 4 bases from V and 6 bases from J; junction bases left unmatched: 14. The CDR3 has 17 residues. CDR3 DNA: TGTGCCACCAGTGAGGGAAGACTAGCGGCCAGCAGACAGACCCAGTACTTC. Protein sequence: CATSEGRLAASRQTQYF.

V usage is TRBV7-2 and J usage is TRBJ2-1; 10 nucleotides line up with TRBD2. V trimming: 3 bases; J trimming: 7 bases; junction bases outside the gene matches: 6. This CDR3 comprises 15 residues. Germline V gives CDR1 SGHTA, CDR2 FQGNSA. CDR3 residues: CASSLGAGGRNEQFF. The CDR3 DNA reads TGTGCCAGCAGCTTGGGAGCGGGAGGGAGGAATGAGCAGTTCTTC.